The rows below give T cell receptor beta chains drawn from one sample of a study of blood T cells in healthy people across ages. TCRdb re-analysed the 5' RACE reads in MiXCR, keeping a single row per CDR3 protein. The profile shows 1.5 million to 2 million distinct CDR3 sequences, 34% of them singletons. Sequencing input: blood. These TCRs come from a woman aged 30 to 39 in good health. Both conserved end residues are part of each CDR3. D genes are given only for firm matches. Not all rows give a size; the values are once, few, many and, for expanded clones, a class.

>TRBJ1-1|-|-|TRBV6-1
CASIMGTGTEAFF
TGTGCCAGCATAATGGGGACGGGGACTGAAGCTTTCTTT
>TRBJ2-7|-|TRBD1|TRBV12-3/TRBV12-4
CASSLTGQGTYEQYF
TGTGCCAGCAGTTTAACGGGACAGGGCACCTACGAGCAGTACTTC
>TRBJ2-3|-|-|TRBV5-1
CTSSDWGSSTDTQYF
TGCACCAGCAGCGATTGGGGCTCAAGCACAGATACGCAGTATTTT
>TRBJ1-5|-|-|TRBV4-1
CASSQWGQSQHF
TGCGCCAGCAGCCAATGGGGTCAGTCCCAGCATTTT
>TRBJ2-2|-|TRBD1|TRBV7-6
CASSAQGAKDTGELFF
TGTGCCAGCAGCGCCCAGGGGGCTAAGGACACCGGGGAGCTGTTTTTT
>TRBJ2-7|-|-|TRBV7-8
CASSSKGLEQYF
TGTGCCAGCAGTTCCAAGGGGCTCGAGCAGTACTTC
>TRBJ2-4|-|TRBD2|TRBV12-3/TRBV12-4
CASSSRTSGKGRNIQYF
TGTGCCAGCAGTTCCCGGACTAGCGGGAAGGGACGGAACATTCAGTACTTC
>TRBJ1-2|-|TRBD1|TRBV6-2/TRBV6-3
CASTSGGSYGYTF
TGTGCCAGCACCTCAGGGGGCAGCTATGGCTACACCTTC
>TRBJ2-3|few|TRBD2|TRBV10-3
CAIRGTSPDTQYF
TGTGCCATCAGGGGGACTAGCCCAGATACGCAGTATTTT
>TRBJ2-1|-|-|TRBV28
CASSPWTEGSYNEQFF
TGTGCCAGCAGTCCTTGGACGGAGGGCTCCTACAATGAGCAGTTCTTC
>TRBJ2-5|few|-|TRBV27
CASSLSHPQETQYF
TGTGCCAGCAGTTTGAGTCACCCACAAGAGACCCAGTACTTC
>TRBJ2-1|few|-|TRBV27
CASSLGDTYNEQFF
TGTGCCAGCAGTTTAGGAGACACTTACAATGAGCAGTTCTTC
>TRBJ2-1|-|TRBD2|TRBV2
CASSLKASGGDEQFF
TGTGCCAGCAGTCTTAAAGCTAGCGGGGGCGATGAGCAGTTCTTC
>TRBJ1-2|many|-|TRBV12-3/TRBV12-4
CASSPVGASGYTF
TGTGCCAGCAGCCCCGTTGGGGCTTCCGGCTACACCTTC
>TRBJ2-1|-|TRBD2|TRBV7-3
CASSQRGPSGGGNEQFF
TGTGCCAGCAGCCAAAGAGGGCCTAGCGGGGGGGGGAATGAGCAGTTCTTC
>TRBJ2-5|once|TRBD2|TRBV27
CAGSPTSGRAGETQYF
TGTGCCGGCAGCCCCACTAGCGGGAGGGCCGGGGAGACCCAGTACTTC
>TRBJ1-5|few|-|TRBV4-1
CASSRLLSGVNQPQHF
TGCGCCAGCAGCCGCCTGTTGTCAGGGGTGAATCAGCCCCAGCATTTT
>TRBJ2-7|few|TRBD1|TRBV7-9
CASSFPRTGTYEQYF
TGTGCCAGCAGCTTTCCCAGGACAGGGACCTACGAGCAGTACTTC
>TRBJ2-5|-|-|TRBV20-1
CSAIATQETQYF
TGCAGTGCCATCGCCACTCAAGAGACCCAGTACTTC
>TRBJ2-1|-|-|TRBV24-1
CATSDSRQGPISYNEQFF
TGTGCCACCAGTGACTCTCGCCAGGGTCCTATTTCCTACAATGAGCAGTTCTTC
>TRBJ2-1|-|TRBD1|TRBV6-5
CASSYTGVNEQFF
TGTGCCAGCTCATATACAGGGGTAAATGAGCAGTTCTTC
>TRBJ1-6|-|TRBD1|TRBV16
CASSQTGTGNSPLHF
TGTGCCAGCAGCCAAACTGGGACAGGCAATTCACCCCTCCACTTT
>TRBJ2-3|-|TRBD2|TRBV18
CASSPGRGGQSDTQYF
TGTGCCAGCTCACCAGGGCGGGGGGGCCAATCAGATACGCAGTATTTT
>TRBJ2-4|few|-|TRBV4-2
CASSVPGRLAKNIQYF
TGTGCCAGCAGCGTCCCGGGACGGCTGGCCAAAAACATTCAGTACTTC
>TRBJ1-2|-|TRBD1|TRBV12-3/TRBV12-4
CASSDAGGIRYGYTF
TGTGCCAGCAGTGACGCAGGGGGGATTAGGTATGGCTACACCTTC
>TRBJ2-5|many|TRBD1|TRBV4-1
CASSRTGGPETQYF
TGCGCCAGCAGCAGGACAGGGGGGCCGGAGACCCAGTACTTC
>TRBJ2-1|-|-|TRBV3-1
CASSHQVSYNEQFF
TGTGCCAGCAGCCACCAGGTATCCTACAATGAGCAGTTCTTC
>TRBJ1-1|-|-|TRBV19
CASSIGRGINTEAFF
TGTGCCAGTAGTATTGGTCGGGGTATAAACACTGAAGCTTTCTTT